One sample yielded the 15 T cell receptor beta chains listed below, sequenced in a study of monozygotic twins with inflammatory bowel disease. TCRdb derives one entry per CDR3 protein from the 5' RACE reads, leaving out DNA. This sample's table reports some 400,000 distinct CDR3 sequences. Sequenced input: blood. These receptors came from a human donor with ulcerative colitis or Crohn's disease, or a healthy co-twin of an affected twin (not recorded which).

The chain has TRBV7-2 and TRBJ2-3. Germline V gives CDR1 SGHTA, CDR2 FQGNSA. There are 14 residues in the CDR3. This CDR3 reads CASSLASFTDTQYF.

The gene calls are TRBV4-2 and TRBJ1-2; TCRdb designates TRBD1, a call that cannot be tested without DNA. The germline V gene has CDR1 LGHNA and CDR2 YNFKEQ. The CDR3 spans 13 residues. CDR3 loop: CASSPDNNYGYTF.

The rearrangement links TRBV6-2 or TRBV6-3 to TRBJ2-5; TCRdb proposes TRBD2, but this gene call is untestable without DNA. Germline assignment: CDR1 MNHEY and CDR2 SVGEGT. CDR3 length equals 16 residues. The CDR3 here is CASSYSIGGVEETQYF.

The chain carries TRBV6-1 and TRBJ2-1; TCRdb picks TRBD1, but there is no DNA to check that call. The CDR3 is 18 amino acids. Per the germline V gene, CDR1 is MNHNS and CDR2 is SASEGT. The CDR3: CASSLLAGRQSSYNEQFF.

This chain joins TRBV4-2 and TRBJ2-3; the D gene TCRdb calls, TRBD2, cannot be checked with no DNA. Germline V gives CDR1 LGHNA, CDR2 YNFKEQ. The CDR3 totals 16 residues. The CDR3 sequence: CASSLSPGGLSDTQYF.

The J gene is TRBJ2-6, the V gene TRBV3-1; TCRdb reports TRBD2, a call that lacks DNA to check it against. CDR1 is LGHDT, CDR2 YNNKEL, per germline (reference sequence). This CDR3 spans 15 amino acids. CDR3 residues: CASSRAISGANFLTF.

The J gene is TRBJ2-5, the V gene TRBV5-6. Looked up from germline, CDR1 is SGHDT and CDR2 is YYEEEE. This CDR3 spans 13 amino acids. The CDR3 sequence is CASSLLQTETQYF.

The chain links TRBV4-1 to TRBJ2-3; TCRdb picks TRBD2, but there is no DNA to check that call. CDR1 is MGHRA, CDR2 YSYEKL, per germline. This CDR3 contains 17 residues. The CDR3: CASSQGSGTLFTDTQYF.

Here the CDR3 reads CAISEPTKQGDEQFF. V usage is TRBV10-3 and J usage is TRBJ2-1; TCRdb picks TRBD1, but there is no DNA to check that call. This CDR3 region has 15 residues. Germline V lookup: CDR1 ENHRY, CDR2 SYGVKD.

The chain couples TRBV29-1 to TRBJ2-7. This CDR3 region has 12 residues. Germline CDR1 reads SQVTM; CDR2 reads ANQGSEA. CDR3 protein: CSVTDLAYEQYF.

V usage is TRBV20-1 and J usage is TRBJ2-7; TCRdb calls TRBD1, which cannot be checked without DNA. The CDR3 runs to 16 residues. Germline V gene lookup returns CDR1 DFQATT and CDR2 SNEGSKA (reference sequence). This CDR3 is CSARGPDLIPPYEQYF.

This CDR3 is CASSYGIFRDTQYF. The chain combines TRBV6-5 with TRBJ2-3. Germline V gene sequence: CDR1 MNHEY, CDR2 SVGAGI. The CDR3 loop spans 14 amino acids.

The chain has TRBV5-1 and TRBJ2-3; TCRdb proposes TRBD2, but this gene call is untestable without DNA. Germline V gene sequence: CDR1 SGHRS, CDR2 YFSETQ. The CDR3 spans 12 residues. The CDR3 protein is CASSEGPEGQYF.

J is TRBJ2-7 and V is TRBV4-3; the TCRdb D gene call, TRBD1, has no DNA to confirm it. CDR1 LGHNA and CDR2 YSLEER come from the germline V gene. The CDR3 is 15 amino acids. This chain's CDR3 is CASSQDRGASYEQYF.

V and J are TRBV6-1 and TRBJ2-3; the TRBD1 assignment by TCRdb is unverifiable without DNA. Germline V gene sequence: CDR1 MNHNS, CDR2 SASEGT. The CDR3 extends over 15 amino acids. This chain's CDR3 is CASSTGTMRTDTQYF.